This TCR beta chain was recovered during a study of cytomegalovirus exposure and HLA in healthy donors (dated by TCRdb to the late 2010s). At the level of the whole study: An earlier analysis of roughly 500 of the donors reported roughly 270 Gb of sequence data and 100 million to 140 million unique TCR beta sequences from 150 million to 200 million T cells. An early release covering around 630 HLA-typed donors comprised 250 to 350 gigabases of sequencing data and around 80 million unique TCR sequences. Of the 398 genotyped donors, approximately 82% fell in the genetic ancestry cluster associated with self-reported Caucasian donors. The study was designed to test whether signatures of past pathogen exposure could be identified by cataloging public T cell receptors. Using immunosequencing, the study profiled T cell repertoires from fewer than 850 subjects and related those repertoires to cytomegalovirus serostatus. In addition to the first cohort of 650 to 800 subjects, a separate validation cohort of about 120 different subjects was used. High-throughput TCR immunosequencing, statistical association of individual TCRs with disease status, and machine learning were combined to predict cytomegalovirus infection status. A later analysis re-examined previously published TCR beta repertoires from 610 or so donors and added high-resolution HLA genotyping to investigate patterns of TCR occurrence. In the later analysis, no new phenotypic data were used to find candidate immune exposures; instead, reliance was placed on TCR beta sequences and their occurrence across donors. In an earlier analysis of about 590 of the donors, high-throughput TCR beta sequencing was used to judge whether each TCR beta V gene segment behaved as functional or pseudogenic. Alongside the repertoire data, information on donor age, sex, ethnicity and CMV serostatus was compiled. Genome-wide SNP genotypes for about 60% of the 666 donors were used in a later genetic analysis, which treated that subset as a discovery cohort. All discovery cohort repertoires had been generated on a single sequencing platform. HLA typing covered class I and class II loci at four-digit resolution. Typing coverage differed by locus: A, B, C, DRB1 and DQB1 were typed in roughly 620-630 donors, DQA1 in about 510, DPA1 in over 600, and DPB1 in approximately 450. Roughly five DR-DQ haplotypes were handled as single units for association and clustering because linkage in the cohort was strong. Among a few hundred genotyped donors of the cohort, an average of approximately 240,000 unique TCR beta nucleotide sequences were sequenced per donor, roughly 20% of them non-productive.

Library preparation employed the immunoSEQ multiplex PCR assay. For the multiplex PCR, a mixture combining 60 forward primers for TCR Vbeta segments and 13 reverse primers for TCR Jbeta segments was used. The CDR3 region of rearranged TCR beta genes was amplified from genomic DNA by a multiplex PCR assay. On the Illumina HiSeq System, the amplified TCR beta libraries were sequenced as 87-base-pair reads. In the authors' own workflow: In a later analysis, around 80 million unique TCR beta chains were counted across the roughly 610 repertoires, and approximately 11 million of these chains were shared by at least two donors. To remove PCR and sequencing errors, raw reads were error-corrected and collapsed into unique sequences using a nearest-neighbor algorithm that merged closely related sequences. To assign V, D and J gene segments, CDR3 sequences were aligned to IMGT reference sequences. For a sequence to be retained, a match of at least six nucleotides was required to both a V gene segment and a J gene segment. A rearrangement counted as productive if the CDR3 had no stop codons and remained in frame with V and J, and every other rearrangement counted as non-productive. Following IMGT convention, CDR3 was defined as the stretch from the second conserved V-encoded cysteine to the conserved J-encoded phenylalanine. The earlier analysis of some 540 of the donors excluded any sequence lacking an unambiguous match to a single V gene segment. An earlier analysis of 587 of the donors called V segments functional above 56.7% productive rearrangements and segregating when the between-donor standard deviation exceeded 5%. A statistical classification framework was built to diagnose cytomegalovirus status from the catalog of TCR beta chain sequences. V and J gene assignment, in a later analysis, came from comparing TCR nucleotide sequences with IMGT/GENE-DB human TR gene sequences. The TCRdist pipeline was used in a later analysis to assign CDR3 sequences and most-parsimonious VDJ recombination scenarios. In a later analysis, each TCR beta chain was defined by its CDR3 amino acid sequence together with its V-gene family, and reads without a unique V-gene family were excluded. As a way to deal with suspected cross-contamination and a sequencing artifact, a later analysis dropped nearly 600 nucleotide sequences that were highly shared and had low generation probability. A later analysis calculated a clonal expansion index for each public chain from normalized within-repertoire ranks of inferred template counts. A later analysis computed generation probabilities with a VDJ recombination model fitted to out-of-frame rearrangements, and checked the results against IGoR. In a later analysis, hypergeometric tests were used to score TCR-TCR, TCR-HLA and TCR-CMV co-occurrence, with a repertoire-size bias correction applied to TCR pairs. To estimate false discovery rates, a later analysis permuted the HLA or CMV assignments 20 times. In a later analysis, co-occurring TCRs were grouped using DBSCAN, with TCRdist sequence similarity added in when clustering inside HLA-allele-positive subsets. Repertoires with fewer than 30,000 or more than 120,000 public chains were left out of co-occurrence clustering, as were five repertoires with anomalous nucleotide sharing. The immuneACCESS repertoire file appears here via TCRdb, limited to in-frame rearrangements. These files lack a portion of the clones; in checked studies, under half of the deficit traces to unresolved V genes, and the cause of the others is not known. From that table come the V and J calls and clone size; the DNA was used to work out D and trimming. For this sample the table gives about 140,000 clones, of which 73% were detected only once. The ten largest clones take up roughly 1.3% of the sample.

About this clone: This clone's antigen is unknown. Nothing much larger sits one base from this clone, and base qualities are not available.

In total, 600 or so healthy bone marrow donors made up the cohort. At the time of sampling, all cohort members were nominally healthy, though unrecorded immune exposures were likely present. The donor was CMV seronegative and belonged to the group of around 350 seronegative cohort members. A peripheral blood sample was provided by each donor, and peripheral blood mononuclear cells were used for TCR beta sequencing. Genomic DNA extraction from the blood cell samples was performed with the Qiagen DNeasy Blood Extraction Kit. V is reduced by 3 bases and J by 6 bases, leaving a spacing of 15 bases between them. The germline V gene yields SGHDT for CDR1 and YYEEEE for CDR2. Reading from cysteine to phenylalanine, the CDR3 counts 14 amino acids. Here the CDR3 DNA is all that survives: 42 bases in frame from base 1. What the research found in general, with its limitations: Because counts were too low, approximately 15 rarely observed V segments, including chromosome 9 orphons, were excluded from the earlier analysis of roughly 580 of the donors. It was suggested by the authors that the approach could potentially be generalized to other disease states and immunological phenotypes. In the study, about 150 TCR beta chains were listed as associated with cytomegalovirus. Because HLA typing was missing for some donors at each locus, association tests included only the typed subset. At a false discovery rate of 0.05, a later analysis linked roughly 17,000 TCR beta sequences to specific HLA alleles. A further reported finding was that TCR beta sequences accurately predicted the HLA-A and HLA-B alleles for most subjects in the first cohort. A later analysis found that HLA-associated TCR beta chains were more clonally expanded and had lower generation probabilities than equally common non-associated chains. A later genetic analysis reported fewer N-insertions in productive TCRs among donors in an Asian-associated ancestry cluster than the roughly 690-donor mean. In vitro tests confirmed that a few of the cytomegalovirus-associated TCR beta chains recognize cytomegalovirus antigens. Because the 87-base-pair reads could not distinguish some IMGT-functional V segments, including TRBV6-2 and TRBV6-3, those segments were excluded. A group of highly shared sequence variants was considered likely to be a technical artifact of the sequencing pipeline. This cohort had only TCR beta chains sequenced, and the lack of alpha or paired-chain data limited which features could be detected. Correlated functional status among segregating V segments might reflect linkage disequilibrium, but an unknown experimental factor could not be ruled out. In a later analysis, several top co-occurrence clusters were reported to appear linked to parvovirus B19, influenza, CMV and Epstein-Barr virus. Immune exposure information for the cohort was limited to CMV serostatus. In a later analysis, the rate of TCR association differed among HLA loci, with DRB1 alleles having the most associated TCRs and HLA-C alleles having the fewest. Sequencing depth was assumed to be roughly uniform across donors in the presence/absence analyses, though that assumption may not hold. V-gene and J-gene trimming of TCR beta chains was associated with a missense DCLRE1C variant in a later genetic analysis, and the association was replicated in an independent cohort. In a later analysis, most CMV-associated TCR beta chains were found to appear HLA-restricted, with HLA associations seemingly driven largely by CMV exposure. Most TCR sequences were observed very rarely across donors, whereas some public TCRs were present in many individuals. In an earlier analysis of approximately 590 of the donors, most TCR beta V segments appeared in productive rearrangements about 90% or about 30% of the time, broadly matching IMGT annotations. The classifier was reported to diagnose cytomegalovirus status with high specificity and sensitivity in both the original and validation cohorts. When HLA alleles, especially DR and DQ, strongly co-occurred, TCR associations were difficult to assign to individual alleles.

The clonotype originates from a woman aged 40-49 years in good health and CMV-seronegative. This sequence uses TRBV5-6 and TRBJ1-1, with the D gene not clear enough to name. The sample consisted of PBMCs. The CDR3 has the sequence CASSSLAGSSEAFF. DNA sequence: TGTGCCAGCAGCTCCCTGGCGGGGTCCTCTGAAGCTTTCTTT. Outside the CDR3, residues come from the reference TRBV5-6 and TRBJ1-1 proteins, so the full variable domain is: DAGVTQSPTHLIKTRGQQVTLRCSPKSGHDTVSWYQQALGQGPQFIFQYYEEEERQRGNFPDRFSGHQFPNYSSELNVNALLLGDSALYLCASSSLAGSSEAFFGQGTRLTVV.